Following are 6 T cell receptor beta chains from one sample sequenced in a study of blood T cells in healthy people across ages. A J-beta primer mix and a sample-barcoded 5' primer were used in a second PCR of roughly 6 to 11 cycles. In TCRdb, the 5' RACE reads were re-called with MiXCR into one record per CDR3 protein. In the table there are roughly 1.7 million distinct CDR3 sequences, 30% to 40% of which are singletons. The specimen sequenced was blood. These receptors originate from a woman in her 30s in good health.

The chain carries TRBV20-1 and TRBJ2-3; possibly TRBD2 for D (6 bases). Germline values: CDR1 DFQATT, CDR2 SNEGSKA (reference sequence). The germline V and J ends were trimmed by 0 bases and 4 bases, with 14 bases remaining between them. The CDR3 loop spans 15 amino acids. Written as DNA, the CDR3 is TGCAGTGCTAGAGATCCGCGACTAGTCGCAGATACGCAGTATTTT. It specifies CSARDPRLVADTQYF.

This clonotype has just a few counts. The CDR3 region has the DNA TGCAGTGCTAGAGATTGGGCTACTCCCGACACAGATACGCAGTATTTT. Residues: CSARDWATPDTDTQYF. The chain links TRBV20-1 to TRBJ2-3; D remains ambiguous. The CDR3 contains 16 residues. The V end lost 0 bases, the J end lost 2 bases, and 15 bases lay between the germline ends. The germline V gene has CDR1 DFQATT and CDR2 SNEGSKA (reference sequence).

The table lists this clonotype with a few counts. The chain combines TRBV4-1 with TRBJ2-7; perhaps TRBD2 as D (6 bases). The CDR3 is 16 residues long. V lost 2 bases to trimming and J lost 1 base, with 15 bases between them. Germline V CDR1 and CDR2: MGHRA, YSYEKL. CDR3 sequence reads: CASSQPRDGTSYEQYF. CDR3 bases: TGCGCCAGCAGCCAACCCCGGGACGGGACTTCCTACGAGCAGTACTTC.

This clonotype was seen just once. Being one base from a much bigger clone, this may be a read error. The genes are TRBV4-1 and TRBJ2-1, with 10 positions matching TRBD2. CDR3 size: 15 residues. Germline CDR1 and CDR2: MGHRA and YSYEKL. CDR3 amino acids: CANSHGTSGINEQFF. The CDR3 coding sequence is TGCGCCAACAGCCACGGCACTAGCGGGATCAATGAGCAGTTCTTC.

This clonotype was detected a few times. The CDR3 bases are TGCGCCAGCAGCCAAGATCGGACCTTCACTGAAGCTTTCTTT. It yields the protein CASSQDRTFTEAFF. The chain combines TRBV4-1 with TRBJ1-1; no firm D call. Deletions cut 0 bases from V and 4 bases from J, with 9 bases between. The CDR3 totals 14 residues. Germline lookup yields CDR1 MGHRA and CDR2 YSYEKL.

The CDR3 loop is CASSLHGSYEQYF. As DNA, the CDR3 is TGTGCCAGCAGTTTGCACGGATCCTACGAGCAGTACTTC. The J gene is TRBJ2-7, the V gene TRBV27; D uncertain. There are 13 residues in the CDR3. Per germline, CDR1 MNHEY and CDR2 SMNVEV (reference sequence). Trimming took 3 bases from V and 1 from J, leaving 7 bases between them.